This T cell receptor beta chain was captured by sequencing in a study of CD8 T cells in ankylosing spondylitis. The CDR3 is 16 amino acids. V was clipped by 5 bases and J by 8 bases; unmatched bases: 10. Per the germline V gene, CDR1 is SEHNR and CDR2 is FQNEAQ (reference sequence). Regarding this clonotype: A much larger clonotype is one base distant, so this may be a read error.

The authors made TCR beta libraries by quantitative 5'-RACE with molecular barcodes. From the 5' RACE reads, TCRdb called clonotypes with MiXCR, one entry per CDR3 protein. The profile shows 150,000 to 200,000 distinct CDR3 sequences, over 10% of them singletons. The sequenced material came from blood, either unsorted or a sorted T cell fraction (not recorded which). The source of this sequence is a female donor with ankylosing spondylitis or in good health (not recorded which). The gene calls are TRBV7-9 and TRBJ2-1, with TRBD2 matching 12 bases. The CDR3 protein is CASSGRLAGEPDEQFF. The CDR3 region has the DNA TGTGCCAGCAGCGGGCGACTAGCGGGAGAGCCGGATGAGCAGTTCTTC.